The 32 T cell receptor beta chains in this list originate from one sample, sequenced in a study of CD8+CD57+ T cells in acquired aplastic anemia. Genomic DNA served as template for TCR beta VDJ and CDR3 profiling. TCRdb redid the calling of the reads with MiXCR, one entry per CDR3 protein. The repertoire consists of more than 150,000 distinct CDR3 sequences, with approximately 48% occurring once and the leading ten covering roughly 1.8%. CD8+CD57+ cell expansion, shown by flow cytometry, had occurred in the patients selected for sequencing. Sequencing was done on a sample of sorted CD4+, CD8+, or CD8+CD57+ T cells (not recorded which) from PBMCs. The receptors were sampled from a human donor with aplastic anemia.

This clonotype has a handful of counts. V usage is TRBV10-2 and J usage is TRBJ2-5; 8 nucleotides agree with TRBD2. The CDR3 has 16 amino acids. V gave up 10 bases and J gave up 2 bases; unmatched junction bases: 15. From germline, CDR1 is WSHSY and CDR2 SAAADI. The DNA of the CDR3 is TGCGCCATCCCTCTTAGGTTAGCGGGGTCACAAGAGACCCAGTACTTC. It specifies CAIPLRLAGSQETQYF.

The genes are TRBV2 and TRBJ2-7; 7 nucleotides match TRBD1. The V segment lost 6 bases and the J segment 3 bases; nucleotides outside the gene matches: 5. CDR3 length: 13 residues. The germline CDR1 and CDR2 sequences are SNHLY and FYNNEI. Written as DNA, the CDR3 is TGTGCCAGCAGCCCGGGACAGAACTACGAGCAGTACTTC. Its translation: CASSPGQNYEQYF.

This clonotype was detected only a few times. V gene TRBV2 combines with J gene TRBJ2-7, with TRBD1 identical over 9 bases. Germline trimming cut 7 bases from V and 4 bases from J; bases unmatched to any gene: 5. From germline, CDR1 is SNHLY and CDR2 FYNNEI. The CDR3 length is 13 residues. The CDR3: CASTHRGQYEQYF. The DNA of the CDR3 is TGTGCCAGCACCCACAGGGGGCAGTACGAGCAGTACTTC.

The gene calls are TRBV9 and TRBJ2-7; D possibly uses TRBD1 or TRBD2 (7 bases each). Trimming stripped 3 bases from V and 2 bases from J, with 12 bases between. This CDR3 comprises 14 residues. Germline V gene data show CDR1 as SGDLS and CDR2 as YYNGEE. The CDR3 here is CASSAGGQPYEQYF. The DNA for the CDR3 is TGTGCCAGCAGCGCGGGGGGACAGCCCTACGAGCAGTACTTC.

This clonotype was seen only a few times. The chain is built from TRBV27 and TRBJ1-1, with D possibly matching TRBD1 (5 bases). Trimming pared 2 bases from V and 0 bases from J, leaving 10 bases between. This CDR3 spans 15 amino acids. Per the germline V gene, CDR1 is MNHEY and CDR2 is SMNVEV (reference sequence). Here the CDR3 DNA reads TGTGCCAGCAGTTTACAGGGTATCATGAACACTGAAGCTTTCTTT. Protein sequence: CASSLQGIMNTEAFF.

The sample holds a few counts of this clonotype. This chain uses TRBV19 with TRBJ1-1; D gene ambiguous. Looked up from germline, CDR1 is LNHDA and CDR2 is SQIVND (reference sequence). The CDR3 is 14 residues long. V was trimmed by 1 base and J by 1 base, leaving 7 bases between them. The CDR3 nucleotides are TGTGCCAGTAGTATAGGGGCGGGGAACACTGAAGCTTTCTTT. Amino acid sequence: CASSIGAGNTEAFF.

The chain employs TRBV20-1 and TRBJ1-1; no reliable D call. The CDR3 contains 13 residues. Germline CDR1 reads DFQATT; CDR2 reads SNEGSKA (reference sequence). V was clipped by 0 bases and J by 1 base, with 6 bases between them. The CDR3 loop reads CSARDWGNTEAFF. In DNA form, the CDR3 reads TGCAGTGCTAGAGATTGGGGGAACACTGAAGCTTTCTTT.

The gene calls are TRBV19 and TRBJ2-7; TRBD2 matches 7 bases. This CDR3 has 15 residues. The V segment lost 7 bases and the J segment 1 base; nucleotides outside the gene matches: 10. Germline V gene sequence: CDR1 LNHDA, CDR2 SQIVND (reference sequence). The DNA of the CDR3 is TGTGCCAGTAAGCTAAGCGGGGATTTATCCTACGAGCAGTACTTC. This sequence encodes CASKLSGDLSYEQYF.

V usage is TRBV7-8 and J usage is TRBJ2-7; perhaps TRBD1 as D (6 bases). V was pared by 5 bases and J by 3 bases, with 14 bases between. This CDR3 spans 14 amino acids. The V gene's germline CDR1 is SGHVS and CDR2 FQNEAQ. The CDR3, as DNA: TGTGCCAGCAGCCCGAGACAGGCTATCTACGAGCAGTACTTC. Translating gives CASSPRQAIYEQYF. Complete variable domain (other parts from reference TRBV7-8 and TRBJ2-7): GAGVSQSPRYKVAKRGQDVALRCDPISGHVSLFWYQQALGQGPEFLTYFQNEAQLDKSGLPSDRFFAERPEGSVSTLKIQRTQQEDSAVYLCASSPRQAIYEQYFGPGTRLTVT.

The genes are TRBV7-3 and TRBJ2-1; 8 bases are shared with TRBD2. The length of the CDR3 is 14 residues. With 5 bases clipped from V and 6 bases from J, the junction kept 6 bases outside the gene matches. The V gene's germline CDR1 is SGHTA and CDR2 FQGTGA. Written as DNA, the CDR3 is TGTGCCAGCAGCGTTACCGGACTAGCCAATGAGCAGTTCTTC. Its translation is CASSVTGLANEQFF.

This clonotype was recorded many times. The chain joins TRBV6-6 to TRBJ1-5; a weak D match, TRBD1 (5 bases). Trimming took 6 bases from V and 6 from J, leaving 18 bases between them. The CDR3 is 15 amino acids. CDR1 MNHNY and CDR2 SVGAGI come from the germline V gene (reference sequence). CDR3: CASSPTAAASQPQHF. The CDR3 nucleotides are TGTGCCAGCAGCCCGACAGCGGCGGCGAGTCAGCCCCAGCATTTT.

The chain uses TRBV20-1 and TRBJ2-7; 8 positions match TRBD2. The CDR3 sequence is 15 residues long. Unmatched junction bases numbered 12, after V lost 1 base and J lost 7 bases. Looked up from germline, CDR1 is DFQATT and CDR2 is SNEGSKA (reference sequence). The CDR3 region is CSARVFGREEGEQYF. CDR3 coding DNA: TGCAGTGCTAGAGTATTCGGGCGGGAGGAAGGAGAGCAGTACTTC.

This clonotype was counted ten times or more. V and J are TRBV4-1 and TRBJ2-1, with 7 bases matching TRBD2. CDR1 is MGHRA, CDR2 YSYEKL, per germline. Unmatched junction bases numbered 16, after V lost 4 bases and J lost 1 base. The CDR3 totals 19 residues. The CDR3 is CASSPAETGGLPSYNEQFF. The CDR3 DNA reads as TGCGCCAGCAGCCCGGCTGAGACCGGGGGACTACCGTCCTACAATGAGCAGTTCTTC.

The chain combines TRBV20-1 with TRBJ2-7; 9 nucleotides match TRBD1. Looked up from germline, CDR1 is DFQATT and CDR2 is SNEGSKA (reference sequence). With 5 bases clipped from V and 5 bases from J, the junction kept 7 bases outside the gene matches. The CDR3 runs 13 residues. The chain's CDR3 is CSAPKTGGHEQYF. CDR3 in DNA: TGCAGTGCTCCTAAGACAGGGGGACACGAGCAGTACTTC.

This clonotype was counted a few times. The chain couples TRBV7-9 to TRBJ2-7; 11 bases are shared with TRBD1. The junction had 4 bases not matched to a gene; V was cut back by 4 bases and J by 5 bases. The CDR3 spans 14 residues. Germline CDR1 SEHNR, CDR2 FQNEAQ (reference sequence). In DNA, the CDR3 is TGTGCCAGCAGCTCGGGACAGGGGGTGGACGAGCAGTACTTC. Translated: CASSSGQGVDEQYF.

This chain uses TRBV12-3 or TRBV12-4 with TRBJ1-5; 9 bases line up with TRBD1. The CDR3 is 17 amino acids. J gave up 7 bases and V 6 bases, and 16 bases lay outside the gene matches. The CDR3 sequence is CASSLSRDRVPGQPQHF. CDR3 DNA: TGTGCCAGCAGCCTCTCCCGGGACAGGGTACCGGGGCAGCCCCAGCATTTT.

DNA of the CDR3: TGTGCCAGCAGCCTGATTCAGGGTAACTATGGCTACACCTTC. As protein: CASSLIQGNYGYTF. The genes are TRBV2 and TRBJ1-2; D perhaps matches TRBD1 (5 bases). Trimming cost V 6 bases and J 1 base, with 12 bases left between them. The CDR3 loop spans 14 amino acids. CDR1 SNHLY and CDR2 FYNNEI come from the germline V gene. Together with reference TRBV2 and TRBJ1-2, the CDR3 gives the full variable domain: EPEVTQTPSHQVTQMGQEVILRCVPISNHLYFYWYRQILGQKVEFLVSFYNNEISEKSEIFDDQFSVERPDGSNFTLKIRSTKLEDSAMYFCASSLIQGNYGYTFGSGTRLTVV.

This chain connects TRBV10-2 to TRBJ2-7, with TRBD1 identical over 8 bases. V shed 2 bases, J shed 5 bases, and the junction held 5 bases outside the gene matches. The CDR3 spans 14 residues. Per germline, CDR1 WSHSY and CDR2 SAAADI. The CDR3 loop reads CASSETGGRHEQYF. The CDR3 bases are TGCGCCAGCAGTGAGACAGGGGGAAGGCACGAGCAGTACTTC.

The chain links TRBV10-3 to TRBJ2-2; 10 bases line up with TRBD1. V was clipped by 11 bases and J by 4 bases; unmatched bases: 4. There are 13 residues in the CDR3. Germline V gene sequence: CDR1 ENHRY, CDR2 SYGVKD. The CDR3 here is CALRQGATGELFF. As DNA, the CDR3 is TGTGCCCTACGACAGGGGGCCACCGGGGAGCTGTTTTTT.

The CDR3 nucleotides read TGTGCCACCAGTGACCCAAGCGGGGGGACAGGCAATGAGCAGTTCTTC. It specifies CATSDPSGGTGNEQFF. The chain has TRBV24-1 and TRBJ2-1, with D maybe TRBD2 (9 bases). The V end lost 4 bases, the J end lost 6 bases, and 18 bases lay between the germline ends. This CDR3 contains 16 residues. CDR1 KGHDR and CDR2 SFDVKD come from the germline V gene.

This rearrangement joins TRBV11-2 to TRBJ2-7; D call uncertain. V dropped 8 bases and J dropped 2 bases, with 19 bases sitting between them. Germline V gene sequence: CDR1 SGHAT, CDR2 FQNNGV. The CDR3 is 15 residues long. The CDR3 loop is CASAPPPPNAYEQYF. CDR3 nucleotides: TGTGCCAGCGCTCCTCCCCCACCGAACGCCTACGAGCAGTACTTC.

The CDR3 reads CSAWGRDKTNEQFF. The DNA of the CDR3 is TGCAGCGCCTGGGGGCGCGACAAGACGAATGAGCAGTTCTTC. The chain carries TRBV29-1 and TRBJ2-1; a possible D gene is TRBD1 (6 bases). Germline V gives CDR1 SQVTM, CDR2 ANQGSEA. The CDR3 runs to 14 residues. The V end was cut by 7 bases, the J end by 7 bases, with 20 bases between.

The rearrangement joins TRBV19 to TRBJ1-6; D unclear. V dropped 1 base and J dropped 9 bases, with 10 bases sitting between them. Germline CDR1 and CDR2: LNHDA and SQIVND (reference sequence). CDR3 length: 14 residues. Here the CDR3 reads CASSIGGMGSPLHF. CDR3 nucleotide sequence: TGTGCCAGTAGTATAGGTGGCATGGGTTCACCCCTCCACTTT.

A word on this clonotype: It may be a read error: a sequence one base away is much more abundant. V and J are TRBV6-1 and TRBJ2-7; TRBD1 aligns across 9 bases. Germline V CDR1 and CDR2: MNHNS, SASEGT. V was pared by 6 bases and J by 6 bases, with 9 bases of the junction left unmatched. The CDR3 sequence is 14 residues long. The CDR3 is CASRSTGGSGEQYF. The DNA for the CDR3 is TGTGCCAGCAGGTCGACAGGGGGATCGGGCGAGCAGTACTTC.

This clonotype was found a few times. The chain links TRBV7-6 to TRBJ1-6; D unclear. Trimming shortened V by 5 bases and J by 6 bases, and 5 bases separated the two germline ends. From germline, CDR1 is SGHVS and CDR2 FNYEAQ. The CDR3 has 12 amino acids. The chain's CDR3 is CASSRGNSPLHF. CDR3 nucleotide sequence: TGTGCCAGCAGCCGCGGTAATTCACCCCTCCACTTT.

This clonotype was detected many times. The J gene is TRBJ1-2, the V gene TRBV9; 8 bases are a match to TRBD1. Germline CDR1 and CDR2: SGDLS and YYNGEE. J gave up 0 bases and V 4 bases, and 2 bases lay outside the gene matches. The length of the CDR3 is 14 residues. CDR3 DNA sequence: TGTGCCAGCAGCCCACAGGGGGCTAACTATGGCTACACCTTC. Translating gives CASSPQGANYGYTF.

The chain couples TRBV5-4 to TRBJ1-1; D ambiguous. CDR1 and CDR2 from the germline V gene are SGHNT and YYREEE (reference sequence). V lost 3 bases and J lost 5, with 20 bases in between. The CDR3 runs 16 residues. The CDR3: CASSSPADAWLTEAFF. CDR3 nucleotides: TGTGCCAGCAGCTCCCCCGCGGACGCTTGGTTGACTGAAGCTTTCTTT.

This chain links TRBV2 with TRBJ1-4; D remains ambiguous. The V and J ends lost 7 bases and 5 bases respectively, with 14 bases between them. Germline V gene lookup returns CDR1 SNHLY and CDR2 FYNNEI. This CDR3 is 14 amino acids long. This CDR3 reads CASKRETLNEKLFF. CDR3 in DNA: TGTGCCAGCAAGAGGGAGACACTGAATGAAAAACTGTTTTTT.

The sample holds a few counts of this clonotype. The CDR3 loop is CASSEVAGGSYEQYF. The CDR3 bases are TGTGCCAGCAGTGAGGTAGCGGGAGGGTCCTACGAGCAGTACTTC. V gene TRBV25-1 combines with J gene TRBJ2-7; 11 bases are a match to TRBD2. CDR3 length equals 15 residues. V lost 3 bases and J lost 1; bases outside the gene matches: 2. Germline values: CDR1 MGHDK, CDR2 SYGVNS.

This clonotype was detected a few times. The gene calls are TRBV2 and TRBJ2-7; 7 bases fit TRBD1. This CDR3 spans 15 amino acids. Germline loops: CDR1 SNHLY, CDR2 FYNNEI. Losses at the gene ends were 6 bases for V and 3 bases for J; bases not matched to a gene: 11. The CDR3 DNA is TGTGCCAGCAGCCAAGTGTGGGACAGCGTCTACGAGCAGTACTTC. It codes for CASSQVWDSVYEQYF.

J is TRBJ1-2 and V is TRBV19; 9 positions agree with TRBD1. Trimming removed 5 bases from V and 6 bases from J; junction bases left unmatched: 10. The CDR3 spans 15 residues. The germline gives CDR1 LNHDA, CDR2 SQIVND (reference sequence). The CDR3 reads CASSPREYRGHGYTF. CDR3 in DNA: TGTGCCAGTAGTCCCCGCGAATACAGGGGGCATGGCTACACCTTC.

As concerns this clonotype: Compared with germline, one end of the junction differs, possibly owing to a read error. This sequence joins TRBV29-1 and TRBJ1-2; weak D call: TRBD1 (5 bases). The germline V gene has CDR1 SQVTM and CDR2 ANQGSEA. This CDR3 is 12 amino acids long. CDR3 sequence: CSGRWGDYDYTF. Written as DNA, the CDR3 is TGCAGCGGGCGATGGGGGGACTATGACTACACCTTC.